The rows below give T cell receptor beta chains drawn from one sample of a study of blood T cells in healthy people across ages. TCRdb reprocessed the 5' RACE reads via MiXCR and lists one record per CDR3 protein. The sample holds some 890,000 distinct CDR3 sequences, 25% to 30% seen once. Another study also made use of these data, one on T cells of mothers and their children.

The sample comprised blood. These receptors were taken from a woman in her 40s in good health. The CDR3 runs from the conserved cysteine through the conserved F or W. For some rows the clone size is stated as once, few or many, or as a class when expanded; others skip it.

>15|NA|TRBV7-2|TRBJ1-2
CASSTSGLEARGYTF
>12|once|TRBV14|TRBJ1-1
CASSQAHLEPFF
>16|NA|TRBV6-5|TRBJ1-3
CASSYEGGLSGNTIYF
>15|NA|TRBV4-1|TRBJ1-2
CASSPQTASNYGYTF
>12|many|TRBV6-2/TRBV6-3|TRBJ2-1
CASRTPGEGQFF
>16|few|TRBV4-2|TRBJ1-2
CASSQDPRQLRGGYTF
>12|few|TRBV20-1|TRBJ1-4
CSAGGGDEKLFF
>17|NA|TRBV27|TRBJ2-2
CASSGQGGSSVAGELFF
>17|NA|TRBV12-3/TRBV12-4|TRBJ2-1
CASSTLTCVGGHNEQFF
>18|many|TRBV5-1|TRBJ1-2
CASSLASPRGQEGYGYTF
>17|few|TRBV3-1|TRBJ2-3
CASSQGSELAGLTTQYF
>16|many|TRBV6-1|TRBJ2-4
CASSDPASGGKNIQYF
>11|NA|TRBV7-9|TRBJ1-2
CASRRGYGYTF
>12|many|TRBV28|TRBJ1-2
CASSVSPWGYTF
>15|NA|TRBV15|TRBJ1-1
CATSREITVNTEAFF
>16|NA|TRBV6-7|TRBJ2-1
CASSYDRNIMGSEQFF
>16|few|TRBV9|TRBJ1-1
CASSVGSRDLNTEAFF
>14|NA|TRBV27|TRBJ1-1
CASSPGGTGTEAFF